The 3 T cell receptor beta chains listed next were all sequenced from one sample in a study of blood T cell repertoires in COVID-19. Repertoires were generated with immunoSEQ multiplex PCR, while TCRdb's copy carries only in-frame clones and drops some. Here the sample spans 40,000 or so clones, around 90% being singletons. Sequences were obtained from peripheral blood. The receptors derive from a man aged 45-60 years with active COVID-19.

Written as DNA, the CDR3 is TGTGCCAGCAGTTTTGGGGTCAGCGGCACTGAAGCTTTCTTT. Amino acid sequence: CASSFGVSGTEAFF. The chain is built from TRBV27 and TRBJ1-1; D not certain. Per germline, CDR1 MNHEY and CDR2 SMNVEV (reference sequence). The CDR3 is 14 residues long. Trimming removed 3 bases at V and 4 bases at J, with 12 bases between.

The rearrangement links TRBV28 to TRBJ2-2; no clear D. CDR1 and CDR2 (germline): MDHEN, SYDVKM. Trimming removed 1 base at V and 5 bases at J, with 11 bases between. The CDR3 is 15 residues long. CDR3 sequence reads: CASSLFPVLTGELFF. The CDR3 bases are TGTGCCAGCAGTTTATTTCCTGTTCTGACCGGGGAGCTGTTTTTT.

V usage is TRBV5-4 and J usage is TRBJ2-5; 11 bases agree with TRBD2. CDR3 length equals 15 residues. V shed 1 base and J 5 bases; nucleotides not matched to a gene: 4. Germline assignment: CDR1 SGHNT and CDR2 YYREEE (reference sequence). In nucleotides, the CDR3 is TGTGCCAGCAGCTTGAGGACTAGCGGGCGGGAGACCCAGTACTTC. Its protein product is CASSLRTSGRETQYF. Full variable domain (remainder filled in from reference TRBV5-4 and TRBJ2-5): ETGVTQSPTHLIKTRGQQVTLRCSSQSGHNTVSWYQQALGQGPQFIFQYYREEENGRGNFPPRFSGLQFPNYSSELNVNALELDDSALYLCASSLRTSGRETQYFGPGTRLLVL.